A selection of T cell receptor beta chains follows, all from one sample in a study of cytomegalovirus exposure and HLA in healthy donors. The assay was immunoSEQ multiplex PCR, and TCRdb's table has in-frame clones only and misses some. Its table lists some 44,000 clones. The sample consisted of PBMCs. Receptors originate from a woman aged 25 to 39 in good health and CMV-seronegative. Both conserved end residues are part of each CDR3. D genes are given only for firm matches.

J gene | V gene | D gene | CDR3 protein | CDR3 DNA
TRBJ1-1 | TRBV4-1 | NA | CASSQEEGVTEAFF | TGCGCCAGCAGCCAAGAGGAAGGGGTCACTGAAGCTTTCTTT
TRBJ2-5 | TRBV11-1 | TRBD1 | CASSSTGVRRETQYF | TGTGCCAGCAGCTCCACAGGGGTTCGTCGAGAGACCCAGTACTTC
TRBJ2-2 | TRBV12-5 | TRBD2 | CASAIGRRAGDGGELFF | TGTGCTAGTGCGATCGGACGTCGAGCGGGAGATGGCGGGGAGCTGTTTTTT
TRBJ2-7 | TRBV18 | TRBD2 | CASSRGASGNYEQYF | TGTGCCAGCTCAAGGGGGGCTAGCGGGAACTACGAGCAGTACTTC
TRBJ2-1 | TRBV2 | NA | CASSGIAVYNEQFF | TGTGCCAGCAGCGGGATAGCGGTTTACAATGAGCAGTTCTTC
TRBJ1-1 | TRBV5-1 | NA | CASSWTTRNTEAFF | TGCGCCAGCAGCTGGACTACACGGAACACTGAAGCTTTCTTT
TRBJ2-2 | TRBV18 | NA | CASSPRQGPNTGELFF | TGTGCCAGCTCACCCCGTCAGGGCCCGAACACCGGGGAGCTGTTTTTT
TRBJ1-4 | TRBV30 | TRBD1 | CAWSLGQGDEKLFF | TGTGCCTGGAGTCTAGGACAGGGAGATGAAAAACTGTTTTTT
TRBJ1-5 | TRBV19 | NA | CASRHDRNSNQPQHF | TGTGCCAGTAGGCACGACAGGAATAGCAATCAGCCCCAGCATTTT
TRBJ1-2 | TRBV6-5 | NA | CASSYGGKSGYTF | TGTGCCAGCAGTTACGGGGGGAAATCTGGCTACACCTTC
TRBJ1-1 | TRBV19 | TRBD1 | CASSMAGTGRSEAFF | TGTGCCAGTAGTATGGCCGGGACAGGGCGTTCTGAAGCTTTCTTT
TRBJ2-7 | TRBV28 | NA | CASRNTGSREQYF | TGTGCCAGCAGGAATACAGGGTCACGGGAGCAGTACTTC
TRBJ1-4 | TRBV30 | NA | CAWNRQANEKLFF | TGTGCCTGGAACAGACAGGCTAATGAAAAACTGTTTTTT
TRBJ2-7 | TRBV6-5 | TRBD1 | CASRRDRGREQYF | TGTGCCAGCAGACGGGACAGGGGGCGCGAGCAGTACTTC
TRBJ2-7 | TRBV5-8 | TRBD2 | CASSLGGTSAYEQYF | TGTGCCAGCAGCTTGGGGGGGACTAGCGCCTACGAGCAGTACTTC
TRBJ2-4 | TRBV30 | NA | CAWSLAKNIQYF | TGTGCCTGGAGTCTAGCCAAAAACATTCAGTACTTC
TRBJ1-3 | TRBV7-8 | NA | CASSSVAGGNTIYF | TGTGCCAGCAGCTCCGTCGCGGGGGGAAACACCATATATTTT
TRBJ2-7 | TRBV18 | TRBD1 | CASSPSGQGAYEQYF | TGTGCCAGCTCACCTTCGGGACAGGGGGCCTACGAGCAGTACTTC
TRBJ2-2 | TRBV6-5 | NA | CASSYSYTGELFF | TGTGCCAGCAGTTACTCCTACACCGGGGAGCTGTTTTTT
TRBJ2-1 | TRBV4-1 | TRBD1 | CASSQEGQGTYNEQFF | TGCGCCAGCAGCCAAGAGGGACAGGGTACCTACAATGAGCAGTTCTTC
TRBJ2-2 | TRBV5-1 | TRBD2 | CASSQLPGLAGVVRSGELFF | TGCGCCAGCTCTCAGCTTCCGGGACTAGCGGGAGTAGTACGGTCCGGGGAGCTGTTTTTT
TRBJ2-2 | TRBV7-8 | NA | CASSPYTGLTNTGELFF | TGTGCCAGCAGCCCCTACACAGGCCTGACGAACACCGGGGAGCTGTTTTTT
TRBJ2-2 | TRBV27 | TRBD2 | CASGLAVTGELFF | TGTGCCAGCGGACTAGCGGTCACCGGGGAGCTGTTTTTT
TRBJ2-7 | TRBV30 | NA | CAWMPGAYEQYF | TGTGCCTGGATGCCGGGGGCCTACGAGCAGTACTTC
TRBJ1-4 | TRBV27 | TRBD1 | CASSLSGTGWAKLFF | TGTGCCAGCAGTTTATCCGGGACAGGTTGGGCAAAACTGTTTTTT
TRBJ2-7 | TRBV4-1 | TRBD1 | CASSQEYGTGEGQYF | TGCGCCAGCAGCCAAGAGTACGGGACAGGGGAAGGGCAGTACTTC